The source of this T cell receptor beta chain is a study of beta chain features in type 1 diabetes. The CDR3 spans 18 residues. Germline V gene sequence: CDR1 MDHEN, CDR2 SYDVKM. J was trimmed by 2 bases and V by 4 bases; bases with no gene match: 11. In regard to this clone: Its antigen is undetermined.

Blood was drawn once from each donor into heparinised tubes. The draws averaged about 120 mL. Based on CD45RO/CCR7/CD25/CD127/CD95/CD27, CD4+ regulatory, stem cell-like memory, naive and central memory cells were sorted. Expressed TCRB transcripts were sequenced because the entire RNA isolate underwent reverse transcription. TCRdb keeps only in-frame clones here, not all; method: immunoSEQ multiplex PCR. The data show roughly 610,000 clones, roughly a sixth seen once. General study findings and limits: Although PCR might favor shorter templates, it would do so equally in patients and controls.

The TCR was taken from a man aged 18-30 years in good health. The chain links TRBV28 to TRBJ2-1, with TRBD2 matching over 10 bases. The sample was naive CD4+ T cells from blood. CDR3 sequence: CASSSGASGRVTYNEQFF. Written as DNA, the CDR3 is TGTGCCAGCAGTTCAGGGGCTAGCGGGAGAGTCACCTACAATGAGCAGTTCTTC. The full variable domain, rest sourced from reference TRBV28 and TRBJ2-1, is DVKVTQSSRYLVKRTGEKVFLECVQDMDHENMFWYRQDPGLGLRLIYFSYDVKMKEKGDIPEGYSVSREKKERFSLILESASTNQTSMYLCASSSGASGRVTYNEQFFGPGTRLTVL.